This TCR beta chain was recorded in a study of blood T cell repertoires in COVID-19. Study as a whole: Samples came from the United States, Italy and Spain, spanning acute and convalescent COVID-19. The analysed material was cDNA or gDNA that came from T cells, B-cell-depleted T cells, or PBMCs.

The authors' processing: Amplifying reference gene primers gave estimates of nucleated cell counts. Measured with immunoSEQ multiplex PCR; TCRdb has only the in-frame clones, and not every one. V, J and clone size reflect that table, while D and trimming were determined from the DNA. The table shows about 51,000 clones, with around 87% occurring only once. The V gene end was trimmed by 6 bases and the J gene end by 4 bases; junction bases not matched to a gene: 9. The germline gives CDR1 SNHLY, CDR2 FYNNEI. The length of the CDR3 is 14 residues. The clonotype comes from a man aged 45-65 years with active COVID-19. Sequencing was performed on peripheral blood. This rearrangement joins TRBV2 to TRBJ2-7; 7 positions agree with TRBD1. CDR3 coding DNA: TGTGCCAGCAGCATAGGGGGCGCGGGTTACGAGCAGTACTTC. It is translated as CASSIGGAGYEQYF.